This T cell receptor beta chain emerged from a study of cytomegalovirus exposure and HLA in healthy donors. Whole-study context: Some 85 million unique TCRs, all from HLA-typed donors, were included in an early release of the data. The study's findings and limits: When analyzed later, a missense DCLRE1C variant was found to be linked to TCR beta V- and J-gene trimming.

Amplification used 60 Vbeta primers and 13 Jbeta primers. TCRdb's copy holds only in-frame clones and misses some; the assay was immunoSEQ multiplex PCR. The sample consists of fewer than 200,000 clones, 72% of them appearing once. CDR1 and CDR2 (germline): SSHAT, FNYEAQ (reference sequence). This CDR3 is 15 amino acids long. This clone was seen a handful of times. As yet, its antigen is unknown. Germline is not matched at one junction end, which may reflect a read error. The same CDR3 is also encoded by other DNA sequences in this sample. Healthy bone marrow donors made up the donors. The study did not record CMV serostatus for this donor.

The chain carries TRBV7-7 and TRBJ2-5; tentatively, D is TRBD2 (5 bases). This clonotype was obtained from a human donor in good health. The sequenced sample consisted of PBMCs. This chain's CDR3 is CASSLGRGSQETQYF. As DNA, the CDR3 is TGTGCTAGCAGCTTAGGTCGGGGTTCCCAAGAGACCCAGTACTTC.